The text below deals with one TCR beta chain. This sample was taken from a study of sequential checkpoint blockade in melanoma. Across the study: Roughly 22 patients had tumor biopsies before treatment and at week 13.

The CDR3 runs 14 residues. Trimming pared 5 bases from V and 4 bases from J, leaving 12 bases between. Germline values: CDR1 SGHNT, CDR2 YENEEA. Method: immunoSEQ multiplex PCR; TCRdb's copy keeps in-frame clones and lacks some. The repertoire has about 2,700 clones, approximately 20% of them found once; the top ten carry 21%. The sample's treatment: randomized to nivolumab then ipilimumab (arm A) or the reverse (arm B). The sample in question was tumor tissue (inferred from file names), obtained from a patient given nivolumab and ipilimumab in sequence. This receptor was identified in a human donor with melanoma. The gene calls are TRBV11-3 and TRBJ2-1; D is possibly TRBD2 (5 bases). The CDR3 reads CASSRELGYNEQFF. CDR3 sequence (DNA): TGTGCCAGCAGCCGGGAACTAGGGTACAATGAGCAGTTCTTC.